The rows below give T cell receptor beta chains drawn from one sample of a study of shared clonotypes between healthy human individuals. TCRdb's copy holds only in-frame clones and misses some; the assay was immunoSEQ multiplex PCR. The table includes about 2 million clones, roughly 96% detected once. Source material: naive CD4+ T cells sorted from blood. Receptors were obtained from a man in his late teens or twenties in good health. The conserved cysteine and the conserved F or W are not part of the CDR3 here. Each record gives: CDR3 protein, V gene, clone size. Some rows mark clone size as missing; the rest say once, few, many or name a class of expanded clone.

cdr3_aa: ASTAGARYGYT; v_call: TRBV28; clone_size: -
cdr3_aa: ASSLLSAAYEQY; v_call: TRBV5-6; clone_size: -
cdr3_aa: ASSVFGGGSDEQY; v_call: TRBV9; clone_size: -
cdr3_aa: AISEGRASYEQY; v_call: TRBV10-3; clone_size: -
cdr3_aa: AISDFGGGGNSPLH; v_call: TRBV10-3; clone_size: -
cdr3_aa: ASSQRTHYEQY; v_call: TRBV5-8; clone_size: -
cdr3_aa: AWSRLLTSGTPYEQY; v_call: TRBV30; clone_size: -
cdr3_aa: ASSLALGELF; v_call: TRBV7-6; clone_size: -
cdr3_aa: ASSLDRSNEKLF; v_call: TRBV11-2; clone_size: -
cdr3_aa: ASSSPGTSGGIQY; v_call: TRBV7-9; clone_size: once
cdr3_aa: ASSYQGQNEQY; v_call: TRBV7-2; clone_size: -
cdr3_aa: ASSFMRDSEEDTQY; v_call: TRBV28; clone_size: -
cdr3_aa: ASSFVPGLAGGQETQY; v_call: TRBV7-6; clone_size: -
cdr3_aa: ASSLGPASGNTIY; v_call: TRBV7-2; clone_size: -
cdr3_aa: ASSQMGPLAGGRDEQY; v_call: TRBV4-3; clone_size: once
cdr3_aa: ATSRVWGLAGPNEQY; v_call: TRBV15; clone_size: -
cdr3_aa: ASSSGTGNSPLH; v_call: TRBV5-1; clone_size: -
cdr3_aa: ASSSGPPEQY; v_call: TRBV2; clone_size: -
cdr3_aa: ASSSLPGAGYEQY; v_call: TRBV5-1; clone_size: -
cdr3_aa: ASSPGTSESYEQY; v_call: TRBV9; clone_size: -
cdr3_aa: ASSFSGQGLSYEQY; v_call: TRBV5-4; clone_size: -
cdr3_aa: ASSLRDSQETQY; v_call: TRBV5-4; clone_size: -
cdr3_aa: AISESGSGGGPYEQY; v_call: TRBV10-3; clone_size: -
cdr3_aa: ASSEGGGQSYEQY; v_call: TRBV25-1; clone_size: few
cdr3_aa: ASSLGGSGNEQY; v_call: TRBV5-1; clone_size: -
cdr3_aa: SVDGGVSDSEAF; v_call: TRBV29-1; clone_size: -
cdr3_aa: ASSKLAGSSTDTQY; v_call: TRBV6-4; clone_size: once
cdr3_aa: ASSGQGGGNQPQH; v_call: TRBV25-1; clone_size: -
cdr3_aa: AWSNPGTIAKNIQY; v_call: TRBV30; clone_size: -
cdr3_aa: SVEAGGAYTDTQY; v_call: TRBV29-1; clone_size: -
cdr3_aa: ASRVTHLGETQY; v_call: TRBV2; clone_size: -
cdr3_aa: ASSLTWTDEAF; v_call: TRBV7-2; clone_size: many
cdr3_aa: ASSPTTGFIEAF; v_call: TRBV18; clone_size: once
cdr3_aa: ASSYYGTGGGEQY; v_call: TRBV6-5; clone_size: -
cdr3_aa: ATSRVRPSGNTGELF; v_call: TRBV15; clone_size: once
cdr3_aa: ATSEGQGSVGRSETQY; v_call: TRBV15; clone_size: -
cdr3_aa: ATGPGLAGKSSYNEQF; v_call: TRBV10-3; clone_size: -
cdr3_aa: ASSSRGRRNTEAF; v_call: TRBV2; clone_size: once
cdr3_aa: ASSLAQGIPYGAQY; v_call: TRBV5-1; clone_size: -
cdr3_aa: AINSQGASEQF; v_call: TRBV10-3; clone_size: -
cdr3_aa: ASSFGSGRSPETQY; v_call: TRBV5-4; clone_size: -
cdr3_aa: ASSSPAKTQY; v_call: TRBV6-5; clone_size: once
cdr3_aa: ASSPSGSLNTGELF; v_call: TRBV7-8; clone_size: -
cdr3_aa: ASSLQGISYEQY; v_call: TRBV7-2; clone_size: -
cdr3_aa: ASSQAVSYEQY; v_call: TRBV18; clone_size: -
cdr3_aa: ASRSSGANVLT; v_call: TRBV7-2; clone_size: many
cdr3_aa: ASSPPNGRAHEQY; v_call: TRBV18; clone_size: -
cdr3_aa: ASSLGLAGEGYEQY; v_call: TRBV5-6; clone_size: -
cdr3_aa: ASSLQGTGNEQF; v_call: TRBV5-6; clone_size: -
cdr3_aa: ASTIAAVSYNEQF; v_call: TRBV19; clone_size: -
cdr3_aa: AWSRQSLNEKLF; v_call: TRBV30; clone_size: -
cdr3_aa: AWSRGSGQPQH; v_call: TRBV30; clone_size: -
cdr3_aa: ASRYRGNTEAF; v_call: TRBV6-1; clone_size: -
cdr3_aa: ASSDRTGNTGELF; v_call: TRBV6-1; clone_size: -